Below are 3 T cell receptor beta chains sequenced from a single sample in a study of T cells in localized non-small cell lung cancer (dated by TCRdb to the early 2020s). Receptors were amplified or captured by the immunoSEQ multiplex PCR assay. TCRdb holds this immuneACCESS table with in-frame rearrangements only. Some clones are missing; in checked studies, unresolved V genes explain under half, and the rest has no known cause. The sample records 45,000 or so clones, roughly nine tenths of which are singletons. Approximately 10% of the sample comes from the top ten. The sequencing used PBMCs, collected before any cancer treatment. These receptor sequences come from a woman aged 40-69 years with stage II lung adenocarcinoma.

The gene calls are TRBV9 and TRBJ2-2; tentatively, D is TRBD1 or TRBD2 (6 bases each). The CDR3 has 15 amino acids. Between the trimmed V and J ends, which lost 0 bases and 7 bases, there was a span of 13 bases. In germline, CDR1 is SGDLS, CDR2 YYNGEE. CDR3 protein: CASSVGGGPDGELFF. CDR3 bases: TGTGCCAGCAGCGTAGGAGGGGGGCCGGACGGGGAGCTGTTTTTT.

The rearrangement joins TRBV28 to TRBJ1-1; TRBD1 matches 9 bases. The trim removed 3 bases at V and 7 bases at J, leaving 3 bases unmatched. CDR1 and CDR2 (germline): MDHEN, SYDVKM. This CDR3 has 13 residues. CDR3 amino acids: CASSFDRGVEAFF. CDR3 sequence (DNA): TGTGCCAGCAGTTTCGACAGGGGGGTTGAAGCTTTCTTT.

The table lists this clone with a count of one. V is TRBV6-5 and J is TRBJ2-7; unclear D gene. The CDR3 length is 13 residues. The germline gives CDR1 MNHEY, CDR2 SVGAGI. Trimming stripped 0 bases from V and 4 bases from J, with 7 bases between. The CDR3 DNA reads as TGTGCCAGCAGTTACTCGTCGCGGTACGAGCAGTACTTC. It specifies CASSYSSRYEQYF.